A single sample gave rise to the 15 T cell receptor beta chains below, sequenced in a study of blood T cell repertoires in COVID-19. The repertoire was sequenced with immunoSEQ multiplex PCR; TCRdb's copy has only in-frame clones and lacks some. The table lists about 420,000 clones, over 85% of them singletons. Sequenced: peripheral blood. The receptors were sampled from a man in his late teens or twenties with COVID-19, enrolled during active disease.

The chain is built from TRBV9 and TRBJ1-1, with D maybe TRBD1 (5 bases). The V end was cut by 0 bases, the J end by 6 bases, with 9 bases between. CDR3 size: 13 residues. CDR1 is SGDLS, CDR2 YYNGEE, per germline. CDR3 amino acids: CASSVGGGAEAFF. The CDR3 DNA sequence: TGTGCCAGCAGCGTAGGTGGAGGGGCTGAAGCTTTCTTT.

The chain links TRBV11-3 to TRBJ1-6; 7 bases are a match to TRBD1. The germline V gene has CDR1 SGHNT and CDR2 YENEEA. The ends lost 3 bases at V and 9 bases at J; junction bases unmatched: 8. This CDR3 is built from 15 residues. CDR3: CASSFRRDRFSPLHF. For the CDR3, the DNA is TGTGCCAGCAGCTTTCGCCGGGACAGATTTTCACCCCTCCACTTT. Looking up the rest from reference TRBV11-3 and TRBJ1-6 gives the full variable domain: EAGVVQSPRYKIIEKKQPVAFWCNPISGHNTLYWYLQNLGQGPELLIRYENEEAVDDSQLPKDRFSAERLKGVDSTLKIQPAELGDSAVYLCASSFRRDRFSPLHFGNGTRLTVT.

The J gene is TRBJ2-7, the V gene TRBV28, with D perhaps TRBD2 (6 bases). This CDR3 has 16 amino acids. Trimming pared 2 bases from V and 7 bases from J, leaving 21 bases between. In germline, CDR1 is MDHEN, CDR2 SYDVKM. Here the CDR3 DNA reads TGTGCCAGCAGTTTAGCCCGGAGGGCCTCCTTGAGGGAGCAGTACTTC. Translation: CASSLARRASLREQYF.

V is TRBV5-6 and J is TRBJ2-1; TRBD2 matches 10 bases. The CDR3 consists of 17 residues. V trimming: 2 bases; J trimming: 4 bases; junction bases outside the gene matches: 9. The germline V gene encodes CDR1 SGHDT and CDR2 YYEEEE. CDR3 sequence reads: CASSFPRTSGLYNEQFF. The CDR3 bases are TGTGCCAGCAGCTTCCCCCGGACTAGCGGTCTGTACAATGAGCAGTTCTTC.

V usage is TRBV5-4 and J usage is TRBJ2-7; 11 nucleotides line up with TRBD2. Germline-derived CDR1 and CDR2 are SGHNT and YYREEE (reference sequence). The CDR3 contains 17 residues. Trimming at V came to 8 bases and at J to 2 bases, leaving 15 bases not matched to a gene. This chain's CDR3 is CARKRLAGGQETYEQYF. The DNA of the CDR3 is TGTGCCAGAAAGCGGCTAGCGGGAGGACAGGAGACCTACGAGCAGTACTTC.

The chain uses TRBV29-1 and TRBJ2-3; 7 bases are shared with TRBD2. The germline CDR1 and CDR2 sequences are SQVTM and ANQGSEA. With 3 bases clipped from V and 2 bases from J, the junction kept 8 bases outside the gene matches. The CDR3 consists of 15 residues. CDR3 DNA: TGCAGCGTTGATGCCGGGGGAGGGTTCACAGATACGCAGTATTTT. Its protein product is CSVDAGGGFTDTQYF.

V and J are TRBV5-1 and TRBJ2-5, with 14 bases identical to TRBD2. The CDR3 is 15 amino acids. The V segment lost 4 bases and the J segment 3 bases; nucleotides outside the gene matches: 2. The germline V gene encodes CDR1 SGHRS and CDR2 YFSETQ. The CDR3 reads CASSRLAGGKETQYF. The CDR3 DNA reads as TGCGCCAGCAGCAGACTAGCGGGAGGGAAAGAGACCCAGTACTTC.

This clone was counted once. The gene calls are TRBV5-1 and TRBJ1-6, with 7 positions matching TRBD1. The germline gives CDR1 SGHRS, CDR2 YFSETQ. The V gene end was trimmed by 9 bases and the J gene end by 7 bases; junction bases not matched to a gene: 10. This CDR3 has 14 amino acids. In DNA form, the CDR3 reads TGCGCCAATGGACAGGCGGGTGGGAATTCACCCCTCCACTTT. Protein product: CANGQAGGNSPLHF.

The V and J genes are TRBV3-1 (or the pseudogene TRBV3-2) and TRBJ2-7; 9 positions agree with TRBD2. The CDR3 has 15 residues. Per germline, CDR1 LGHDT and CDR2 YNNKEL (reference sequence). Trimming at V came to 4 bases and at J to 5 bases, leaving 9 bases not matched to a gene. The CDR3 region has the DNA TGTGCCAGCAGCCCCTCCGCGGGAGGGCCCCACGAGCAGTACTTC. The encoded protein is CASSPSAGGPHEQYF.

The rearrangement joins TRBV18 to TRBJ1-2; weak D call: TRBD1 (6 bases). The V gene's germline CDR1 is KGHSH and CDR2 LQKENI. The CDR3 runs to 15 residues. Deletions cut 4 bases from V and 0 bases from J, with 12 bases between. The CDR3 protein is CASSRQEQTNYGYTF. DNA of the CDR3: TGTGCCAGCTCACGACAGGAGCAAACTAACTATGGCTACACCTTC.

The chain links TRBV12-3 or TRBV12-4 to TRBJ1-5; no definite D call. Deletions cut 6 bases from V and 0 bases from J, with 3 bases between. There are 12 residues in the CDR3. DNA of the CDR3: TGTGCCAGCAGGTATAGCAATCAGCCCCAGCATTTT. Translated: CASRYSNQPQHF.

V gene TRBV5-4 combines with J gene TRBJ1-1; D remains ambiguous. Germline V gives CDR1 SGHNT, CDR2 YYREEE (reference sequence). CDR3 size: 13 residues. V was pared by 4 bases and J by 4 bases, with 11 bases between. This CDR3 is CASSGEPTTEAFF. CDR3 bases: TGTGCCAGCAGCGGAGAGCCGACCACTGAAGCTTTCTTT.

This chain uses TRBV2 with TRBJ2-1; 7 bases align to TRBD1. The germline CDR1 and CDR2 sequences are SNHLY and FYNNEI. Unmatched junction bases numbered 17, after V lost 5 bases and J lost 4 bases. This CDR3 region has 18 residues. The CDR3 bases are TGTGCCAGCAGTACACCTTCAGACACAGGGGAAGGGTACAATGAGCAGTTCTTC. Translation gives CASSTPSDTGEGYNEQFF.

CDR3 loop: CASSLGVNEKLFF. CDR3 in DNA: TGTGCCAGCAGTCTGGGAGTGAATGAAAAACTGTTTTTT. The chain uses TRBV2 and TRBJ1-4, with unresolved D. The ends were cut back, 5 bases at V and 5 bases at J, with 9 bases in the middle. Germline CDR1 and CDR2: SNHLY and FYNNEI. CDR3 length equals 13 residues.

This chain connects TRBV7-8 to TRBJ2-2, with D perhaps TRBD2 (7 bases). Germline values: CDR1 SGHVS, CDR2 FQNEAQ. V was trimmed by 4 bases and J by 7 bases, leaving 16 bases between them. CDR3 length: 15 amino acids. Here the CDR3 reads CASSWAGGTNGELFF. The CDR3 DNA follows: TGTGCCAGCAGCTGGGCCGGGGGGACAAACGGGGAGCTGTTTTTT.